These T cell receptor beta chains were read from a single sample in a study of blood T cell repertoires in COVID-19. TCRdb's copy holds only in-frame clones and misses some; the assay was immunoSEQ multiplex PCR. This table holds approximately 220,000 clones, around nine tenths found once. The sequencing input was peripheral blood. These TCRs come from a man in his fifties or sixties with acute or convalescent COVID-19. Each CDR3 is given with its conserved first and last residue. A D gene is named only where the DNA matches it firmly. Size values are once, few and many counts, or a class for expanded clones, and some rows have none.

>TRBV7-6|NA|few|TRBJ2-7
TGTGCCAGCAGCTTACAAGAGGCGTTTTCCTACGAGCAGTACTTC
CASSLQEAFSYEQYF
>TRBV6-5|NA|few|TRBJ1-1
TGTGCCAGCAACCATGCGAGGGCGACTGAAGCTTTCTTT
CASNHARATEAFF
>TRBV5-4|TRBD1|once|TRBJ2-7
TGTGCCAGCATCCGAGACAGGGGCTCCTACGAGCAGTACTTC
CASIRDRGSYEQYF
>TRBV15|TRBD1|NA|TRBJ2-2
TGTGCCACCAGCAGAGTCCCGGACAGGGGGAACACCGGGGAGCTGTTTTTT
CATSRVPDRGNTGELFF
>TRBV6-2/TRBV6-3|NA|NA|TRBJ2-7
TGTGCCAGCAGCCGGGACAAGCCACCCTACGAGCAGTACTTC
CASSRDKPPYEQYF
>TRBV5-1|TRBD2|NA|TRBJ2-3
TGCGCCAGCACCAAATTGACTAGCGGGGGCTCAGATACGCAGTATTTT
CASTKLTSGGSDTQYF
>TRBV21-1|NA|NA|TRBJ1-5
TGTGCCAGCAGCAAATTCCCCATTAAGACAGGGGTCGTCAGAACTAGCAATCAGCCCCAGCATTTT
CASSKFPIKTGVVRTSNQPQHF
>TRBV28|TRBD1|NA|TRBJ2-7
TGTGCCAGCAGTTTTTCCGGGACAGGGGGTTACGAGCAGTACTTC
CASSFSGTGGYEQYF
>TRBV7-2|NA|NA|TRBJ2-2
TGTGCCAGCAGACTCAACCCGATCGCCGGGGAGCTGTTTTTT
CASRLNPIAGELFF
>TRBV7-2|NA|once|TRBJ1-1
TGTGCCAGCAGTCATTATCCAGAGAACACTGAAGCTTTCTTT
CASSHYPENTEAFF
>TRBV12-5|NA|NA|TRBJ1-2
TGTGCTAGTGGTTTGGGCTCCCTGCGGGGCTACACCTTC
CASGLGSLRGYTF
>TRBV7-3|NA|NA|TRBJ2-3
TGTGCCAGCAGCCCCATCGCTGACAAAGACACAGATACGCAGTATTTT
CASSPIADKDTDTQYF
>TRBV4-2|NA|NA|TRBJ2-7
TGTGCCAGCAGCCAAGATCCACCCATGTTAGGACCTGGCGGGGCCACCTTGGAGCAGTACTTC
CASSQDPPMLGPGGATLEQYF
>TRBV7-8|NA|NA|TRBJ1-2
TGTGCCAGCAGCTTATCCCCGCCAGGCGCCAATTTAAACTATGGCTACACCTTC
CASSLSPPGANLNYGYTF